These 17 T cell receptor beta chains were all obtained from the same sample, sequenced in a study of beta chain features in type 1 diabetes. These receptors' antigens are unknown. Every isolated RNA sample was fully reverse transcribed, so sequencing captured expressed TCRB transcripts. Repertoires were generated with immunoSEQ multiplex PCR, while TCRdb's copy carries only in-frame clones and drops some. This table has around 250,000 clones, 14% appearing once. Study-level points and caveats: TCRB CDR3s were moderately but significantly shorter in Type 1 diabetes patients in all four CD4+ subsets.

The specimen sequenced was naive CD4+ T cells from blood. These TCRs come from a young man with type 1 diabetes.

The CDR3 sequence is CAWSPGQGSYEQYF. The CDR3 nucleotides are TGTGCCTGGAGTCCCGGACAAGGATCCTACGAGCAGTACTTC. This chain connects TRBV30 to TRBJ2-7; possibly TRBD1 for D (5 bases). Trimming stripped 2 bases from V and 1 base from J, with 12 bases between. This CDR3 spans 14 amino acids. In germline, CDR1 is GTSNPN, CDR2 SVGIG (reference sequence).

This rearrangement joins TRBV6-5 to TRBJ2-7, with 9 bases identical to TRBD2. Looked up from germline, CDR1 is MNHEY and CDR2 is SVGAGI. The CDR3 has 14 residues. With V trimmed by 2 bases and J by 3 bases, 2 bases remained unmatched. This CDR3 reads CASSYRAGGYEQYF. The DNA of the CDR3 is TGTGCCAGCAGTTACAGAGCGGGAGGCTACGAGCAGTACTTC.

The chain carries TRBV5-1 and TRBJ1-3; TRBD1 is a possible D gene (6 bases). Germline values: CDR1 SGHRS, CDR2 YFSETQ. Trimming stripped 4 bases from V and 0 bases from J, with 8 bases between. This CDR3 spans 14 amino acids. CDR3: CASSTTGSGNTIYF. CDR3 sequence (DNA): TGCGCCAGCAGCACGACAGGCTCTGGAAACACCATATATTTT.

This clone was seen more than once but under ten times. This chain connects TRBV2 to TRBJ2-7; 8 bases agree with TRBD2. Germline V gene data show CDR1 as SNHLY and CDR2 as FYNNEI. V trimming: 9 bases; J trimming: 2 bases; junction bases outside the gene matches: 6. The CDR3 spans 13 residues. CDR3 region: CARGAAGAYEQYF. The DNA for the CDR3 is TGTGCCAGGGGGGCAGCGGGAGCCTACGAGCAGTACTTC.

This chain links TRBV28 with TRBJ2-3, with TRBD1 identical over 9 bases. This CDR3 has 15 amino acids. CDR1 and CDR2 (germline): MDHEN, SYDVKM. V shed 6 bases and J 5 bases; nucleotides not matched to a gene: 9. The CDR3 bases are TGTGCCAGCAGACCCGGACAGGGGATAGGAGATACGCAGTATTTT. Translating gives CASRPGQGIGDTQYF.

The genes are TRBV7-2 and TRBJ2-7; TRBD2 agrees at 10 bases. Trimming removed 5 bases from V and 2 bases from J; junction bases left unmatched: 3. This CDR3 is built from 14 residues. CDR1 is SGHTA, CDR2 FQGNSA, per germline. The chain's CDR3 is CASSLSGGPYEQYF. DNA for the CDR3: TGTGCCAGCAGCCTTAGCGGGGGGCCCTACGAGCAGTACTTC. Full variable domain (outside the CDR3, taken from reference TRBV7-2 and TRBJ2-7): GAGVSQSPSNKVTEKGKDVELRCDPISGHTALYWYRQSLGQGLEFLIYFQGNSAPDKSGLPSDRFSAERTGGSVSTLTIQRTQQEDSAVYLCASSLSGGPYEQYFGPGTRLTVT.

This clone has only a few counts. CDR3 loop: CASSTRGYEQYF. Written as DNA, the CDR3 is TGTGCCAGTAGTACCCGGGGATACGAGCAGTACTTC. This chain joins TRBV19 and TRBJ2-7; D might be TRBD2 (5 bases). CDR1 LNHDA and CDR2 SQIVND come from the germline V gene (reference sequence). Trimming left V 4 bases short and J 4 bases short, with 8 bases between. The CDR3 loop spans 12 amino acids.

The genes are TRBV7-3 and TRBJ2-1, with 12 bases that match TRBD2. CDR3 length: 17 amino acids. Germline V gives CDR1 SGHTA, CDR2 FQGTGA. V shed 5 bases and J 9 bases; nucleotides not matched to a gene: 14. In nucleotides, the CDR3 is TGTGCCAGCAGCACCGATCTTACTAGCGGGAGGAGGGGTGAGCAGTTCTTC. This codes for CASSTDLTSGRRGEQFF.

The gene calls are TRBV6-4 and TRBJ2-1, with D perhaps matching TRBD1 (6 bases). V shed 4 bases and J shed 7 bases, with 11 bases lying between them. Germline-derived CDR1 and CDR2 are MRHNA and SNTAGT. This CDR3 has 13 residues. The DNA of the CDR3 is TGTGCCAGCAGTGTAACAGGGTGGAATGAGCAGTTCTTC. It encodes CASSVTGWNEQFF.

This clone was found a few times. The V gene is TRBV21-1, the J gene TRBJ2-7; the table gives TRBD1 as D, unverified against the DNA. TRBV21-1 constitutes a pseudogene. This CDR3 comprises 14 residues. The CDR3 reads CASSKWQILYEQYF. In nucleotides, the CDR3 is TGTGCCAGCAGCAAGTGGCAGATCCTCTACGAGCAGTACTTC.

There are a few counts of this clone. The V gene is TRBV7-9, the J gene TRBJ2-7, with 10 nucleotides matching TRBD2. The CDR3 runs 15 residues. Germline V lookup: CDR1 SEHNR, CDR2 FQNEAQ (reference sequence). The trim removed 4 bases at V and 7 bases at J, leaving 10 bases unmatched. The CDR3 DNA follows: TGTGCCAGCAGCTCCGTAGCGGGAGGATCCCGGGAGCAGTACTTC. It yields the protein CASSSVAGGSREQYF.

The chain couples TRBV7-9 to TRBJ1-1; no definite D call. V shed 7 bases and J shed 5 bases, with 5 bases lying between them. Germline values: CDR1 SEHNR, CDR2 FQNEAQ (reference sequence). This CDR3 has 10 residues. CDR3 nucleotide sequence: TGTGCCAGCACCGGGACTGAAGCTTTCTTT. It codes for CASTGTEAFF.

This rearrangement joins TRBV2 to TRBJ1-2; D is possibly TRBD1 (6 bases). V lost 8 bases and J lost 0, with 10 bases in between. Germline CDR1 SNHLY, CDR2 FYNNEI. The CDR3 is 13 residues long. This CDR3 is CASQDSPNYGYTF. CDR3 bases: TGTGCCAGCCAGGACAGTCCTAACTATGGCTACACCTTC.

The chain combines TRBV18 with TRBJ2-5; maybe TRBD2 (5 bases). Germline V gene data show CDR1 as KGHSH and CDR2 as LQKENI. Trimming left V 1 base short and J 2 bases short, with 11 bases between. This CDR3 has 15 residues. The CDR3 DNA is TGTGCCAGCTCACCACAGGGAACGGGGCAAGAGACCCAGTACTTC. Protein: CASSPQGTGQETQYF. The full variable domain, with the rest looked up from reference TRBV18 and TRBJ2-5, is NAGVMQNPRHLVRRRGQEARLRCSPMKGHSHVYWYRQLPEEGLKFMVYLQKENIIDESGMPKERFSAEFPKEGPSILRIQQVVRGDSAAYFCASSPQGTGQETQYFGPGTRLLVL.

This chain uses TRBV7-3 with TRBJ2-1, with a possible D match to TRBD2 (6 bases). Germline V gene lookup returns CDR1 SGHTA and CDR2 FQGTGA. CDR3 size: 15 residues. The germline V and J ends were trimmed by 1 base and 7 bases, with 14 bases remaining between them. CDR3 sequence (DNA): TGTGCCAGCAGCTTAAAACTAGCTGTGGGGAATGAGCAGTTCTTC. Its protein is CASSLKLAVGNEQFF.

This clone came up a few times. This chain links TRBV2 with TRBJ2-5, with D tentatively TRBD2 (5 bases). V lost 6 bases, J lost 2 bases, and 7 bases lay in between. The CDR3 sequence is 12 residues long. The germline CDR1 and CDR2 sequences are SNHLY and FYNNEI. CDR3 protein: CASRRLQETQYF. The CDR3 DNA reads TGTGCCAGCAGACGACTACAAGAGACCCAGTACTTC.

V usage is TRBV18 and J usage is TRBJ1-2, with 7 bases that match TRBD1. V shed 3 bases, J shed 7 bases, and the junction held 8 bases outside the gene matches. Germline V gene sequence: CDR1 KGHSH, CDR2 LQKENI. The CDR3 extends over 14 amino acids. DNA for the CDR3: TGTGCCAGCTCACCCGGGACAGCGCAGACTGGCTACACCTTC. It is translated as CASSPGTAQTGYTF.